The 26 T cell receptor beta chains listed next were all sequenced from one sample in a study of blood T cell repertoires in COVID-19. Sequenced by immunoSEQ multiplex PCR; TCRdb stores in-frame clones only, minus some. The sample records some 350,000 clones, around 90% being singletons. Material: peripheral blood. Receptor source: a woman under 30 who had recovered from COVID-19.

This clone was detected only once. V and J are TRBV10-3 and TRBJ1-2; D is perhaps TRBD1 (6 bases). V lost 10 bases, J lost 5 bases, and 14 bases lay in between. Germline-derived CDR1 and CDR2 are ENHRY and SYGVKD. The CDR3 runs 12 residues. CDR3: CATRETGYGYTF. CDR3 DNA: TGTGCCACACGCGAAACAGGGTATGGCTACACCTTC.

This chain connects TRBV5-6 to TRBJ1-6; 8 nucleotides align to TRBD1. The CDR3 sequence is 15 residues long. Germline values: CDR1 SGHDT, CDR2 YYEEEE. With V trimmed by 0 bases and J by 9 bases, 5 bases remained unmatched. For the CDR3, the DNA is TGTGCCAGCAGCTTGGTCTGGCAGGGGGCTTCACCCCTCCACTTT. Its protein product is CASSLVWQGASPLHF.

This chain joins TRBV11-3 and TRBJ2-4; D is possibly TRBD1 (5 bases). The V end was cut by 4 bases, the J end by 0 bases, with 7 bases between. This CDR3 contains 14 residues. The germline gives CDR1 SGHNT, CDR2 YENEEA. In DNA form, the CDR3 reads TGTGCCAGCAGCTCAGACAGAGCCAAAAACATTCAGTACTTC. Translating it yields CASSSDRAKNIQYF. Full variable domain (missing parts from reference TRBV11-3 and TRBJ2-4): EAGVVQSPRYKIIEKKQPVAFWCNPISGHNTLYWYLQNLGQGPELLIRYENEEAVDDSQLPKDRFSAERLKGVDSTLKIQPAELGDSAVYLCASSSDRAKNIQYFGAGTRLSVL.

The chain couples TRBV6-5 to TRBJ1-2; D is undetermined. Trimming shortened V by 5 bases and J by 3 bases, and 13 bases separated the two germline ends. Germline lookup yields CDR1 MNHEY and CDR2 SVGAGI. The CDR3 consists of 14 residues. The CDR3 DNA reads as TGTGCCAGCAGTACCCGGGGTGGGGACTATGGCTACACCTTC. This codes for CASSTRGGDYGYTF.

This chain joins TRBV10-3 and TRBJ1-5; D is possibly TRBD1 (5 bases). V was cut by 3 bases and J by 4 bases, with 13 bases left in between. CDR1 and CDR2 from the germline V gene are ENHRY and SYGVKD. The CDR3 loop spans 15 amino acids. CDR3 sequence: CAISESPGLNQPQHF. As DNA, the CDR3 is TGTGCCATCAGTGAATCACCAGGGTTAAATCAGCCCCAGCATTTT.

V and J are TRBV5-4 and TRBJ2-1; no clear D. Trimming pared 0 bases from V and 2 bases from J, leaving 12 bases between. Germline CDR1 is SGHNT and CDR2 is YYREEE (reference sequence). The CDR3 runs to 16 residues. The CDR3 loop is CASSLALSSAYNEQFF. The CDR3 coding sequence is TGTGCCAGCAGCTTGGCCCTCTCCAGCGCCTACAATGAGCAGTTCTTC. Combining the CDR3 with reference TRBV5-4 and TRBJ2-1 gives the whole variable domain ETGVTQSPTHLIKTRGQQVTLRCSSQSGHNTVSWYQQALGQGPQFIFQYYREEENGRGNFPPRFSGLQFPNYSSELNVNALELDDSALYLCASSLALSSAYNEQFFGPGTRLTVL.

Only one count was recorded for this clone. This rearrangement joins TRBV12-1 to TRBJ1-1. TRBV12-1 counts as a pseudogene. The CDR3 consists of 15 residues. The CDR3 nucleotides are TGTGCCAGCAGCCCGTCTAAGGGAGAGAGCCCTGAAGCTTTCTTT. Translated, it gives CASSPSKGESPEAFF.

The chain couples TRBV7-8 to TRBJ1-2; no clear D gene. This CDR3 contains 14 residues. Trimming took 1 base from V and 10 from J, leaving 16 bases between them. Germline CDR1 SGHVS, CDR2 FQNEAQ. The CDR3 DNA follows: TGTGCCAGCAGCTTAGATCAAGAGTCTACAGACTACACCTTC. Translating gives CASSLDQESTDYTF. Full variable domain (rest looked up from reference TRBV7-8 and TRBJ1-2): GAGVSQSPRYKVAKRGQDVALRCDPISGHVSLFWYQQALGQGPEFLTYFQNEAQLDKSGLPSDRFFAERPEGSVSTLKIQRTQQEDSAVYLCASSLDQESTDYTFGSGTRLTVV.

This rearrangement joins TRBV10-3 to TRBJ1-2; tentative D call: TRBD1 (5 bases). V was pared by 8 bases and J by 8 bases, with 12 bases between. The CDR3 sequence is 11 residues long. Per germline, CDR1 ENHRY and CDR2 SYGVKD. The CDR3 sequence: CAIAGGGGYTF. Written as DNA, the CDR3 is TGTGCCATCGCGGGGGGTGGCGGCTACACCTTC.

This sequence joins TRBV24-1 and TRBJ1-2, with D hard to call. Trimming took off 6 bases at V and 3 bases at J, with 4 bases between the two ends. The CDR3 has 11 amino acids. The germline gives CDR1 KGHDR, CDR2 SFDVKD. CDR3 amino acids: CATSHDYGYTF. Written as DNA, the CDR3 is TGTGCCACCAGTCATGACTATGGCTACACCTTC.

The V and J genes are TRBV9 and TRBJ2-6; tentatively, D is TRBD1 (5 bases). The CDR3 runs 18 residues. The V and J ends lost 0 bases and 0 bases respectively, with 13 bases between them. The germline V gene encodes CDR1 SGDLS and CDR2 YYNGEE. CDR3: CASSVVGIDSSGANVLTF. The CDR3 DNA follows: TGTGCCAGCAGCGTAGTAGGAATTGACAGCTCTGGGGCCAACGTCCTGACTTTC.

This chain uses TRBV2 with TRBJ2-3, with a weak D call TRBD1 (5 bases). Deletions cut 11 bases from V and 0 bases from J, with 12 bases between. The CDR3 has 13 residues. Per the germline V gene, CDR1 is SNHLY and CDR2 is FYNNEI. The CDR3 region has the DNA TGTGCCTTCAGGGCAGAGAGCACAGATACGCAGTATTTT. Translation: CAFRAESTDTQYF.

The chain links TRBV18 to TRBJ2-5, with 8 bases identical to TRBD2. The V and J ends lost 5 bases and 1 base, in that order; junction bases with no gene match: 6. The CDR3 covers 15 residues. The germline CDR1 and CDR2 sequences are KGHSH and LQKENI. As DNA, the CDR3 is TGTGCCAGCTCAACCCTAGCGGGTAGCCAAGAGACCCAGTACTTC. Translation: CASSTLAGSQETQYF.

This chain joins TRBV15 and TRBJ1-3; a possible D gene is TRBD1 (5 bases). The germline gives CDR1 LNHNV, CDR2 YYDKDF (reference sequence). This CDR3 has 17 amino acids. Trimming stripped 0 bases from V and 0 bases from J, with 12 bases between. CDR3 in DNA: TGTGCCACCAGCAGAGATCGTCAGGGAATCTCTGGAAACACCATATATTTT. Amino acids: CATSRDRQGISGNTIYF.

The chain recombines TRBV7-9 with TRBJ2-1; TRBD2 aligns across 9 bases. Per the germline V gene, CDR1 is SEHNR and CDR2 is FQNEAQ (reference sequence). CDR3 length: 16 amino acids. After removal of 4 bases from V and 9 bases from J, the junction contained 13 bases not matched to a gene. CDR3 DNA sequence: TGTGCCAGCAGCTCTTACGGGACTAGCCGGTCTAGTGAGCAGTTCTTC. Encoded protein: CASSSYGTSRSSEQFF.

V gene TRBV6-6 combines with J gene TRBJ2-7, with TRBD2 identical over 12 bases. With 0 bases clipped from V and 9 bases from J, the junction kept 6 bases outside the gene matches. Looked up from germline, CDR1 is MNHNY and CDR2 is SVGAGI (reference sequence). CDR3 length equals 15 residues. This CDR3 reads CASSYSGTSGFGQYV. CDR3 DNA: TGTGCCAGCAGTTACTCGGGGACTAGCGGGTTCGGGCAGTACGTC.

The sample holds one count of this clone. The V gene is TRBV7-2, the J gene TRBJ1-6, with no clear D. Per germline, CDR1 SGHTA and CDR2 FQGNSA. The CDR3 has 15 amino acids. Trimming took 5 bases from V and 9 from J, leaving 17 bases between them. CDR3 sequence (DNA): TGTGCCAGCAGCGCACGGCGCGGGATTGGTTCACCCCTCCACTTT. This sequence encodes CASSARRGIGSPLHF.

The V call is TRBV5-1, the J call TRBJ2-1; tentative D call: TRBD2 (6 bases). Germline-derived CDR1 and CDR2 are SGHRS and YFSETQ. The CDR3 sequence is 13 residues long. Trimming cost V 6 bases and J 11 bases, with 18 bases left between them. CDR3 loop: CASTPGEGIKQFF. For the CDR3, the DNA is TGCGCCAGCACCCCGGGGGAAGGGATAAAGCAGTTCTTC. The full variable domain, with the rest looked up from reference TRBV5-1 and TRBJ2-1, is KAGVTQTPRYLIKTRGQQVTLSCSPISGHRSVSWYQQTPGQGLQFLFEYFSETQRNKGNFPGRFSGRQFSNSRSEMNVSTLELGDSALYLCASTPGEGIKQFFGPGTRLTVL.

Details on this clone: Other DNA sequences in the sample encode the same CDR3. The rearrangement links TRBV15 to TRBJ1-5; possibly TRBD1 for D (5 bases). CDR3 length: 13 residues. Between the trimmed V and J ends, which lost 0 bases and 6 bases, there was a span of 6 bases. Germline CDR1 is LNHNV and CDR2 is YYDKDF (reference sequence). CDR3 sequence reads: CATSRDRGQPQHF. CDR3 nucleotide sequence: TGTGCCACCAGCAGAGATAGGGGTCAGCCCCAGCATTTT. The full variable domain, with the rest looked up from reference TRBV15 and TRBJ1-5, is DAMVIQNPRYQVTQFGKPVTLSCSQTLNHNVMYWYQQKSSQAPKLLFHYYDKDFNNEADTPDNFQSRRPNTSFCFLDIRSPGLGDTAMYLCATSRDRGQPQHFGDGTRLSIL.

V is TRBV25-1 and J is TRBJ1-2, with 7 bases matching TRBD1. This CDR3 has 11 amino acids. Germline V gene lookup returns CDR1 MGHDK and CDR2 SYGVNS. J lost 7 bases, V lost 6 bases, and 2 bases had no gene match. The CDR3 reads CASRTGSGYTF. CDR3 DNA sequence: TGTGCCAGCAGGACAGGGAGTGGCTACACCTTC.

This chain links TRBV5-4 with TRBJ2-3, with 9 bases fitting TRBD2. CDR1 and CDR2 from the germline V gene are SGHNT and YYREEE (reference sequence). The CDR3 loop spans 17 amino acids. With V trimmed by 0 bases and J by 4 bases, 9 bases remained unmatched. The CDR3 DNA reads TGTGCCAGCAGCTTGGGCCCGTCTAGCGGGACGTCAGATACGCAGTATTTT. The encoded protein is CASSLGPSSGTSDTQYF.

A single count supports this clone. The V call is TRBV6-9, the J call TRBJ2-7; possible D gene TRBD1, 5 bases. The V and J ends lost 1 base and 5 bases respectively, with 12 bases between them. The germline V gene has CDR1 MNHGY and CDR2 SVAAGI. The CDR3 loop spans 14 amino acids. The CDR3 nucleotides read TGTGCCAGCAGTTATTGCAGGGCGGTCGACGAGCAGTACGTC. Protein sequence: CASSYCRAVDEQYV.

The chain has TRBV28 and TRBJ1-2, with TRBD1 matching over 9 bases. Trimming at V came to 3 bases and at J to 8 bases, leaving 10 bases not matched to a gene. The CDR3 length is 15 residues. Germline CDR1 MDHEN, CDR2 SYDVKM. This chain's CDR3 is CASSFPTGGGVGYTF. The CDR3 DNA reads TGTGCCAGCAGTTTCCCCACAGGGGGCGGCGTGGGCTACACCTTC.

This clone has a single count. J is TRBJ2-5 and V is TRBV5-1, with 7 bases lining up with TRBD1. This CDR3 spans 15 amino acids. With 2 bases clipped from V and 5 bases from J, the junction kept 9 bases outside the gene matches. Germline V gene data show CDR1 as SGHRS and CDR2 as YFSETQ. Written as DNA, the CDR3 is TGCGCCAGCAGCTTTGCTGGACAGGAGTATGAGACCCAGTACTTC. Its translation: CASSFAGQEYETQYF.

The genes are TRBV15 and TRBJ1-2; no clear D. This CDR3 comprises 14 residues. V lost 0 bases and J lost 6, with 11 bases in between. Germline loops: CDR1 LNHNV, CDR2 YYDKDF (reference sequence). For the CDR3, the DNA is TGTGCCACCAGCAGAGATAGGTTAGCCCATGGCTACACCTTC. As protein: CATSRDRLAHGYTF.

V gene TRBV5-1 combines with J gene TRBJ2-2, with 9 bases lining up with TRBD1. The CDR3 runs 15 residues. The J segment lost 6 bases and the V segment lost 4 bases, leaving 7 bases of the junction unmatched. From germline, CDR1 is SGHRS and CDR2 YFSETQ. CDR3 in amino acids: CASSLRGQGAGELFF. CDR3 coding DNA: TGCGCCAGCAGCCTCCGGGGACAGGGTGCCGGGGAGCTGTTTTTT. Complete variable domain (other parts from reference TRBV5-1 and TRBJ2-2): KAGVTQTPRYLIKTRGQQVTLSCSPISGHRSVSWYQQTPGQGLQFLFEYFSETQRNKGNFPGRFSGRQFSNSRSEMNVSTLELGDSALYLCASSLRGQGAGELFFGEGSRLTVL.